This TCR beta chain was retrieved from a study of T-cell reconstitution after alpha-beta-depleted transplantation in children. Notes on the study in general: After one year, T-cell counts and TCRbeta diversity mostly came from new T cells. Several hundred rapidly expanded clones from non-depleted graft cells reportedly supplied alpha-beta T cells about two months post-transplant. Elevated TCRbeta diversity at day 60 was traced, in some patients, to surviving recipient T cells and thymic progenitors.

In its sample, this clonotype was seen a few times. Antigen unknown. The TCRbeta library incorporated unique molecular identifiers. TCRdb reprocessed the PCR reads with MiXCR, giving one entry per CDR3 protein. The data contain just over 200,000 distinct CDR3 sequences, roughly 8.1% of them singletons. Here the sequenced sample was PBMCs, mostly from graft donor cells, taken 360 days after TCRalphabeta/CD19-depleted stem cell transplant. The origin of this receptor is a male patient between 2 and 10 years old who had a stem cell transplant for acute myeloid leukemia, so the T cells may come from the graft donor.

CDR3 loop: CSVGHRKNQPQHF. The DNA for the CDR3 is TGCAGCGTTGGGCACCGGAAGAATCAGCCCCAGCATTTT. The chain recombines TRBV29-1 with TRBJ1-5; D is uncertain. Per the germline V gene, CDR1 is SQVTM and CDR2 is ANQGSEA. This CDR3 is built from 13 residues. V dropped 4 bases and J dropped 4 bases, with 11 bases sitting between them.